Listed below are T cell receptor beta chains from one sample, sequenced in a study of post-analysis software for immune sequencing data. MiXCR was run by TCRdb on the PCR reads, yielding one entry per CDR3 protein. Altogether 400,000 to 500,000 distinct CDR3 sequences are present, more than 30% being singletons, with the ten largest covering 7.6%. Sequenced: blood. The receptors derive from a girl aged 2-15 years with multiple sclerosis. The CDR3 runs from the conserved cysteine through the conserved F or W. The order of the fields is D gene, clone size, J gene, V gene, CDR3 protein, CDR3 DNA. The D gene is left open where the match is weak. Not all rows give a size; the values are once, few, many and, for expanded clones, a class.

d_call: TRBD1; clone_size: few; j_call: TRBJ1-5; v_call: TRBV20-1; cdr3_aa: CSAREDRGSQPQHF; cdr3_nt: TGCAGTGCTAGAGAAGACAGGGGCTCTCAGCCCCAGCATTTT
d_call: TRBD1; clone_size: few; j_call: TRBJ2-5; v_call: TRBV28; cdr3_aa: CASSLPQGIGETQYF; cdr3_nt: TGTGCCAGCAGTTTACCACAGGGGATAGGAGAGACCCAGTACTTC
d_call: -; clone_size: once; j_call: TRBJ1-6; v_call: TRBV5-5; cdr3_aa: CASSLGRHNSPLHF; cdr3_nt: TGTGCCAGCAGCTTGGGCCGGCATAATTCACCCCTCCACTTT
d_call: -; clone_size: -; j_call: TRBJ1-5; v_call: TRBV5-6; cdr3_aa: CASSRNVRGAGQPQHF; cdr3_nt: TGTGCCAGCAGCCGTAATGTGCGGGGGGCGGGTCAGCCCCAGCATTTT
d_call: -; clone_size: few; j_call: TRBJ2-6; v_call: TRBV6-2/TRBV6-3; cdr3_aa: CASIPQGSGANVLTF; cdr3_nt: TGTGCCAGCATCCCCCAGGGCTCTGGGGCCAACGTCCTGACTTTC
d_call: -; clone_size: few; j_call: TRBJ1-2; v_call: TRBV24-1; cdr3_aa: CATSERSLDYGYTF; cdr3_nt: TGTGCCACCAGTGAAAGGAGTTTGGACTATGGCTACACCTTC
d_call: TRBD1; clone_size: -; j_call: TRBJ2-7; v_call: TRBV6-5; cdr3_aa: CASGEQGARSHEQYF; cdr3_nt: TGTGCCAGCGGAGAACAGGGGGCGCGGAGCCACGAGCAGTACTTC
d_call: TRBD1; clone_size: few; j_call: TRBJ1-1; v_call: TRBV3-1; cdr3_aa: CASSHRTGRIASTEAFF; cdr3_nt: TGTGCCAGCAGCCATCGGACAGGGCGGATCGCCAGCACTGAAGCTTTCTTT
d_call: -; clone_size: once; j_call: TRBJ2-1; v_call: TRBV5-1; cdr3_aa: CASSFTGNEQFF; cdr3_nt: TGCGCCAGCAGCTTTACTGGGAATGAGCAGTTCTTC
d_call: TRBD1; clone_size: -; j_call: TRBJ2-1; v_call: TRBV7-2; cdr3_aa: CASSPAGTGFEQFF; cdr3_nt: TGTGCCAGCAGCCCCGCCGGGACAGGGTTTGAGCAGTTCTTC
d_call: -; clone_size: -; j_call: TRBJ1-1; v_call: TRBV12-3/TRBV12-4; cdr3_aa: CASRQKRDTANTEAFF; cdr3_nt: TGTGCCAGCAGACAAAAAAGGGACACGGCAAACACTGAAGCTTTCTTT
d_call: -; clone_size: once; j_call: TRBJ2-7; v_call: TRBV5-6; cdr3_aa: CASSLDRRRSYEQYF; cdr3_nt: TGTGCCAGCAGCTTGGATCGTCGCCGTTCCTACGAGCAGTACTTC
d_call: TRBD1; clone_size: -; j_call: TRBJ2-5; v_call: TRBV29-1; cdr3_aa: CSVHRGDQETQYF; cdr3_nt: TGCAGCGTTCACAGGGGGGACCAAGAGACCCAGTACTTC
d_call: -; clone_size: few; j_call: TRBJ1-2; v_call: TRBV20-1; cdr3_aa: CSARPQGVNYGYTF; cdr3_nt: TGCAGTGCTAGACCGCAGGGAGTGAACTATGGCTACACCTTC
d_call: -; clone_size: -; j_call: TRBJ1-2; v_call: TRBV3-1; cdr3_aa: CASSQGWMSYDYTF; cdr3_nt: TGTGCCAGCAGCCAAGGTTGGATGAGCTATGACTACACCTTC
d_call: TRBD1; clone_size: few; j_call: TRBJ1-2; v_call: TRBV5-5; cdr3_aa: CASSLTGGENGYTF; cdr3_nt: TGTGCCAGCAGCTTGACAGGGGGAGAAAATGGCTACACCTTC
d_call: -; clone_size: few; j_call: TRBJ2-1; v_call: TRBV7-2; cdr3_aa: CASSQRERGSNEQFF; cdr3_nt: TGTGCCAGCAGTCAGAGGGAGAGGGGGAGTAATGAGCAGTTCTTC
d_call: -; clone_size: -; j_call: TRBJ2-2; v_call: TRBV28; cdr3_aa: CASTLRGTSNTGELFF; cdr3_nt: TGTGCCAGCACCCTAAGGGGCACGTCGAACACCGGGGAGCTGTTTTTT
d_call: -; clone_size: -; j_call: TRBJ2-3; v_call: TRBV20-1; cdr3_aa: CSARPPDHYTDTQYF; cdr3_nt: TGCAGTGCCAGGCCTCCGGACCACTACACAGATACGCAGTATTTT
d_call: -; clone_size: -; j_call: TRBJ2-7; v_call: TRBV14; cdr3_aa: CASSQESRGEQYF; cdr3_nt: TGTGCCAGCAGCCAAGAAAGTCGAGGCGAGCAGTACTTC
d_call: -; clone_size: -; j_call: TRBJ2-3; v_call: TRBV5-1; cdr3_aa: CASSLLPAGTDTQYF; cdr3_nt: TGCGCCAGCAGCCTCCTCCCGGCGGGCACAGATACGCAGTATTTT
d_call: -; clone_size: many; j_call: TRBJ2-7; v_call: TRBV28; cdr3_aa: CASSLKGYEQYF; cdr3_nt: TGTGCCAGCAGTTTAAAGGGCTACGAGCAGTACTTC
d_call: -; clone_size: once; j_call: TRBJ1-2; v_call: TRBV20-1; cdr3_aa: CSARDGGYYGYTF; cdr3_nt: TGCAGTGCTAGAGACGGGGGATACTATGGCTACACCTTC
d_call: -; clone_size: few; j_call: TRBJ2-7; v_call: TRBV4-1; cdr3_aa: CASSYRDVTYEQYF; cdr3_nt: TGCGCCAGCAGTTACCGGGACGTTACCTACGAGCAGTACTTC
d_call: TRBD1; clone_size: many; j_call: TRBJ2-1; v_call: TRBV20-1; cdr3_aa: CSASDRAWGYEQFF; cdr3_nt: TGCAGTGCTAGTGACAGGGCCTGGGGGTATGAGCAGTTCTTC